This T cell receptor (beta chain) was recorded in a study of PD-1 and CTLA-4 blockade in melanoma. Clones were read by immunoSEQ multiplex PCR, and TCRdb kept only the in-frame ones, dropping some. The sample shows 15,000 to 20,000 clones, over 60% of them seen only once. J was trimmed by 3 bases and V by 5 bases; bases with no gene match: 10. Germline lookup yields CDR1 MGHRA and CDR2 YSYEKL. The CDR3 contains 16 residues. The source is a human donor with melanoma. Sequencing used CD8+ T cells from peripheral blood, obtained before anti-PD-1 treatment. The chain has TRBV4-1 and TRBJ2-7; 10 nucleotides match TRBD2. CDR3 nucleotide sequence: TGCGCCAGCAGCGCGCAGCCTAGCGGGAGCAACTACGAGCAGTACTTC. It is translated as CASSAQPSGSNYEQYF.